This T cell receptor beta chain was identified in a study of technical replicates of blood from a few donors. This CDR3 spans 14 amino acids. Germline V gene data show CDR1 as SGHNT and CDR2 as YYREEE (reference sequence). V was pared by 6 bases and J by 6 bases, with 7 bases of the junction left unmatched. Assay used: immunoSEQ multiplex PCR; TCRdb lists only in-frame clones, some missing. The data contain 45,000 to 60,000 clones, 92% of them seen just once; the ten biggest clones take up around 4.2%. Sample: PBMCs. V is TRBV5-4 and J is TRBJ2-2, with TRBD2 identical over 8 bases. The sequence was collected from a human donor in good health. Some clones in this sample may be carry-over from other donors' samples. CDR3 residues: CASTGTSSPGELFF. In DNA form, the CDR3 reads TGTGCCAGCACCGGGACTAGTTCGCCCGGGGAGCTGTTTTTT.